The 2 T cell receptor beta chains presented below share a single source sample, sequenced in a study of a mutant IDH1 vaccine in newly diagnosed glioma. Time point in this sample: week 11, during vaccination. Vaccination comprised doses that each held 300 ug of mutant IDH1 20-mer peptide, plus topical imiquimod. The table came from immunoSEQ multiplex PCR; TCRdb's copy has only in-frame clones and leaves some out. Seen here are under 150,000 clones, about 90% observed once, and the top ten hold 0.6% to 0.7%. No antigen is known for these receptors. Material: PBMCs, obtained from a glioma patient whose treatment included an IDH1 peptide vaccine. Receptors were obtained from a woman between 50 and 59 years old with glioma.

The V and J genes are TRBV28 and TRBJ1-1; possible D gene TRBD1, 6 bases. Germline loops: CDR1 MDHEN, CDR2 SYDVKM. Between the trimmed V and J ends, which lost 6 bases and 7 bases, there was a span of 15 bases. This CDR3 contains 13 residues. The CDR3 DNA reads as TGTGCCAGCAGGTCTGGACAGTTGGGTGAAGCTTTCTTT. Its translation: CASRSGQLGEAFF. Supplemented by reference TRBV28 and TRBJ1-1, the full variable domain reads DVKVTQSSRYLVKRTGEKVFLECVQDMDHENMFWYRQDPGLGLRLIYFSYDVKMKEKGDIPEGYSVSREKKERFSLILESASTNQTSMYLCASRSGQLGEAFFGQGTRLTVV.

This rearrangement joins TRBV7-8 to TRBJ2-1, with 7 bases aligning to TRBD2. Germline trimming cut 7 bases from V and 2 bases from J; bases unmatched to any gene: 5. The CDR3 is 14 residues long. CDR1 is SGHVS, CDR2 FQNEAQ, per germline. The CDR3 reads CASKSGTTYNEQFF. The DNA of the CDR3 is TGTGCCAGCAAAAGTGGGACTACCTACAATGAGCAGTTCTTC.